Listed here is a single T cell receptor beta chain. The data belong to a study of early T cells in non-severe SARS-CoV-2 infection. Study background: Chains stayed unpaired after sequencing of bulk RNA from unsorted whole blood.

The CDR3 loop spans 13 amino acids. Germline CDR1 SGHRS, CDR2 YFSETQ. V was trimmed by 3 bases and J by 4 bases, leaving 7 bases between them. Unique molecular identifiers were added to individual cDNA molecules. TCRdb called the 5' RACE reads again in MiXCR, with one record for every CDR3 protein. This table has some 71,000 distinct CDR3 sequences, 8% to 10% appearing once. The input for sequencing was whole blood, taken at baseline. This rearrangement joins TRBV5-1 to TRBJ1-4, with a weak D call TRBD1 (5 bases). The source is an adult who was a healthcare worker with PCR-confirmed SARS-CoV-2 infection or an uninfected control (not recorded which). CDR3 in amino acids: CASSSDSNEKLFF. The CDR3 bases are TGCGCCAGCAGCTCTGACAGTAATGAAAAACTGTTTTTT.